This is a list of T cell receptor beta chains from one sample in a study of synovial regulatory T cells in juvenile arthritis. Generated by immunoSEQ multiplex PCR, the TCRdb table keeps only in-frame clones and is missing some. Its table lists roughly 10,000 clones. The sample comprised Treg cells from blood. The receptors here all came from a donor younger than 30 with juvenile idiopathic arthritis. Both conserved end residues are part of each CDR3.

J	V	CDR3
TRBJ2-1	TRBV2	CASSDKGTSSYNEQFF
TRBJ1-2	TRBV18	CASSPSLTTGSGYTF
TRBJ2-7	TRBV20-1	CSARQSYEQYF
TRBJ2-3	TRBV7-9	CASSRTSGNTDTQYF
TRBJ2-7	TRBV28	CASSFLALRGEQYF
TRBJ1-5	TRBV30	CAWSEQGNQPQHF
TRBJ1-3	TRBV9	CASSVGGPSGNTIYF
TRBJ2-7	TRBV5-1	CASSLTSGARYEQYF
TRBJ2-2	TRBV10-3	CAIREGTSGENTGELFF
TRBJ2-7	TRBV5-4	CASSLAGALAYEQYF